This T cell receptor (beta chain) was profiled in a study of beta chain features in type 1 diabetes. Study-wide context: Across all samples, fewer than 120,000,000 sorted cells were examined. Whole-study results and caveats: There was no resolution here of whether HLA type influences TCRB rearrangement. Insertion counts at VDJ junctions were lower in type 1 diabetes patients, who also showed more deletions there. Patients with Type 1 diabetes showed moderately but significantly shorter TCRB CDR3s in all four CD4+ subsets.

Sequenced material consisted of expressed TCRB transcripts (all of the isolated RNA was reverse transcribed). Here immunoSEQ multiplex PCR was the method, and the copy in TCRdb shows in-frame clones only, minus some. The table lists over 200,000 clones, roughly a tenth of them singletons. Turning to this clone: Antigen: not known.

V lost 3 bases to trimming and J lost 0 bases, with 11 bases between them. Germline CDR1 and CDR2: KGHSH and LQKENI. CDR3 length: 16 amino acids. The material sequenced was naive CD4+ T cells from blood. The clonotype was recovered from a man aged 25 to 40 with type 1 diabetes. The chain combines TRBV18 with TRBJ2-2; D might be TRBD1 (6 bases). The CDR3 sequence is CASSPSGTPNTGELFF. The CDR3 DNA is TGTGCCAGCTCACCTTCCGGGACACCGAACACCGGGGAGCTGTTTTTT.